Listed here are 18 T cell receptor beta chains from one sample, sequenced in a study of T-cell memory formation after mild COVID-19. TCRdb re-analysed the 5' RACE reads in MiXCR, keeping a single row per CDR3 protein. The table lists hundreds of thousands of distinct CDR3 sequences, 24% of them singletons. Sequencing was carried out using PBMCs or a T cell subset sorted from them (not recorded which). These receptors were collected from an adult woman who had mild COVID-19 (a few samples of this study predate the infection). Cell type and time point are not known.

This clonotype was seen at least ten times. The chain couples TRBV20-1 to TRBJ2-1; 9 bases are shared with TRBD1. Losses at the gene ends were 5 bases for V and 7 bases for J; bases not matched to a gene: 12. The CDR3 length is 15 residues. CDR1 is DFQATT, CDR2 SNEGSKA, per germline (reference sequence). The CDR3: CSADSTGTGLNEQFF. CDR3 sequence (DNA): TGCAGTGCTGACTCCACCGGGACAGGGCTAAATGAGCAGTTCTTC.

There are a few counts of this clonotype. The V call is TRBV30, the J call TRBJ2-2; D perhaps matches TRBD2 (7 bases). Germline V gives CDR1 GTSNPN, CDR2 SVGIG (reference sequence). The CDR3 consists of 16 residues. V was pared by 2 bases and J by 3 bases, with 16 bases between. CDR3 bases: TGTGCCTGGAGTCCTACGGGGGGCGGGTACACCGGGGAGCTGTTTTTT. Its protein is CAWSPTGGGYTGELFF.

The gene calls are TRBV20-1 and TRBJ2-2, with D possibly TRBD2 on 6 matching bases. The CDR3 contains 14 residues. CDR1 is DFQATT and CDR2 is SNEGSKA in the germline V gene (reference sequence). Trimming stripped 6 bases from V and 6 bases from J, with 17 bases between. The CDR3 DNA follows: TGCAGTGCCAAGACTAGGCCGGGCGCCGGGGAGCTGTTTTTT. Translation gives CSAKTRPGAGELFF.

This chain joins TRBV2 and TRBJ2-1; 7 bases are a match to TRBD2. The CDR3 totals 13 residues. V shed 7 bases, J shed 12 bases, and the junction held 12 bases outside the gene matches. The germline gives CDR1 SNHLY, CDR2 FYNNEI. The CDR3 sequence: CASTLEGRGGQFF. The CDR3 nucleotides read TGTGCCAGCACCCTGGAAGGGAGGGGCGGGCAGTTCTTC.

The J gene is TRBJ2-7, the V gene TRBV20-1; D not certain. The ends were cut back, 0 bases at V and 6 bases at J, with 6 bases in the middle. Germline CDR1 DFQATT, CDR2 SNEGSKA (reference sequence). CDR3 length equals 11 residues. The CDR3 coding sequence is TGCAGTGCTAGAGATAACCGCGAGCAGTACTTC. Amino acid sequence: CSARDNREQYF.

This chain links TRBV5-1 with TRBJ1-1; 7 bases map to TRBD1. The CDR3 spans 16 residues. The V segment lost 3 bases and the J segment 8 bases; nucleotides outside the gene matches: 16. Germline-derived CDR1 and CDR2 are SGHRS and YFSETQ. For the CDR3, the DNA is TGCGCCAGCAGCTCTAGGACAGGCCGATCGGCACAGGAAGCTTTCTTT. Its translation: CASSSRTGRSAQEAFF. Based on the CDR3 plus reference TRBV5-1 and TRBJ1-1, the full variable domain is KAGVTQTPRYLIKTRGQQVTLSCSPISGHRSVSWYQQTPGQGLQFLFEYFSETQRNKGNFPGRFSGRQFSNSRSEMNVSTLELGDSALYLCASSSRTGRSAQEAFFGQGTRLTVV.

CDR3 loop: CASSRSASSYNEQFF. CDR3 in DNA: TGTGCCAGCAGCCGCTCGGCCTCCTCCTACAATGAGCAGTTCTTC. The chain recombines TRBV11-2 with TRBJ2-1; D uncertain. V shed 5 bases and J shed 0 bases, with 11 bases lying between them. CDR1 and CDR2 from the germline V gene are SGHAT and FQNNGV. The CDR3 consists of 15 residues. Full variable domain (remainder filled in from reference TRBV11-2 and TRBJ2-1): EAGVAQSPRYKIIEKRQSVAFWCNPISGHATLYWYQQILGQGPKLLIQFQNNGVVDDSQLPKDRFSAERLKGVDSTLKIQPAKLEDSAVYLCASSRSASSYNEQFFGPGTRLTVL.

This clonotype has a handful of counts. This chain joins TRBV20-1 and TRBJ1-2; tentative D call: TRBD1 (6 bases). This CDR3 has 15 residues. The V gene's germline CDR1 is DFQATT and CDR2 SNEGSKA (reference sequence). V was pared by 6 bases and J by 3 bases, with 20 bases between. The CDR3 sequence is CSAKRDTAWDYGYTF. CDR3 sequence (DNA): TGCAGTGCCAAACGGGACACCGCTTGGGACTATGGCTACACCTTC.

This clonotype occurred a few times. V gene TRBV7-3 combines with J gene TRBJ2-7, with D perhaps TRBD1 (6 bases). V was clipped by 2 bases and J by 3 bases, with 11 bases between them. The CDR3 has 14 residues. Germline-derived CDR1 and CDR2 are SGHTA and FQGTGA. CDR3 amino acids: CASSLYGQSYEQYF. CDR3 coding DNA: TGTGCCAGCAGCTTATACGGACAGAGCTACGAGCAGTACTTC. Full variable domain (remainder filled in from reference TRBV7-3 and TRBJ2-7): GAGVSQTPSNKVTEKGKYVELRCDPISGHTALYWYRQSLGQGPEFLIYFQGTGAADDSGLPNDRFFAVRPEGSVSTLKIQRTERGDSAVYLCASSLYGQSYEQYFGPGTRLTVT.

J is TRBJ1-1 and V is TRBV6-2 or TRBV6-3; TRBD1 might be the D (6 bases). Germline CDR1 is MNHEY and CDR2 is SVGEGT. The V end was cut by 2 bases, the J end by 0 bases, with 10 bases between. CDR3 length: 15 amino acids. CDR3 bases: TGTGCCAGCAGTTACCTTCCAGGGGTGAACACTGAAGCTTTCTTT. It codes for CASSYLPGVNTEAFF.

The table lists this clonotype with a few counts. This chain links TRBV5-1 with TRBJ2-2; D is perhaps TRBD1 (5 bases). CDR3 length: 14 residues. Per germline, CDR1 SGHRS and CDR2 YFSETQ. V was shortened by 0 bases and J by 3 bases, with 6 bases between the two germline ends. The DNA for the CDR3 is TGCGCCAGCAGCTTGGAAGGGGACACCGGGGAGCTGTTTTTT. This gives the protein CASSLEGDTGELFF.

The chain has TRBV4-2 and TRBJ2-7; 8 positions match TRBD1. The V gene end was trimmed by 0 bases and the J gene end by 2 bases; junction bases not matched to a gene: 9. CDR1 is LGHNA, CDR2 YNFKEQ, per germline. The CDR3 extends over 17 amino acids. CDR3 region: CASSQDPRDRLPYEQYF. For the CDR3, the DNA is TGTGCCAGCAGCCAAGATCCGAGGGACAGGCTACCCTACGAGCAGTACTTC.

The gene calls are TRBV12-3 or TRBV12-4 and TRBJ1-2; 7 nucleotides align to TRBD1. The CDR3 totals 14 residues. Trimming at V came to 6 bases and at J to 8 bases, leaving 12 bases not matched to a gene. The CDR3 here is CASSTRGREGGYTF. For the CDR3, the DNA is TGTGCCAGCAGCACTAGGGGGCGTGAAGGGGGCTACACCTTC.

The genes are TRBV5-1 and TRBJ2-1; 9 bases map to TRBD2. This CDR3 contains 16 residues. V gave up 4 bases and J gave up 8 bases; unmatched junction bases: 13. The germline V gene encodes CDR1 SGHRS and CDR2 YFSETQ. The CDR3 DNA sequence: TGCGCCAGCAGCCCCCCAGGGATTAGCGGGAGATATGAGCAGTTCTTC. Residues: CASSPPGISGRYEQFF.

The rearrangement links TRBV10-1 to TRBJ1-1; D remains ambiguous. The CDR3 length is 11 residues. Germline assignment: CDR1 WNHNN and CDR2 SYGVQD (reference sequence). V lost 6 bases and J 10 bases, leaving 12 bases between the germline ends. This CDR3 is CASSEVMSAFF. The CDR3, as DNA: TGCGCCAGCAGCGAGGTGATGTCAGCTTTCTTT.

The rearrangement joins TRBV7-9 to TRBJ2-5, with D perhaps TRBD1 (5 bases). Per germline, CDR1 SEHNR and CDR2 FQNEAQ (reference sequence). Trimming cost V 1 base and J 2 bases, with 11 bases left between them. There are 15 residues in the CDR3. CDR3 coding DNA: TGTGCCAGCAGCTTAGTGGGCCAGGGACAAGAGACCCAGTACTTC. Its translation is CASSLVGQGQETQYF. Full variable domain (missing parts from reference TRBV7-9 and TRBJ2-5): DTGVSQNPRHKITKRGQNVTFRCDPISEHNRLYWYRQTLGQGPEFLTYFQNEAQLEKSRLLSDRFSAERPKGSFSTLEIQRTEQGDSAMYLCASSLVGQGQETQYFGPGTRLLVL.

The rearrangement uses TRBV10-2 and TRBJ2-7, with D possibly TRBD2 on 6 matching bases. The CDR3 covers 17 residues. Trimming took 4 bases from V and 3 from J, leaving 22 bases between them. CDR1 and CDR2 from the germline V gene are WSHSY and SAAADI. The CDR3 sequence is CASSGLASSFSSYEQYF. CDR3 nucleotide sequence: TGCGCCAGCAGTGGCCTAGCGAGTTCTTTTTCTAGCTACGAGCAGTACTTC.

The J gene is TRBJ2-3, the V gene TRBV7-3; D is possibly TRBD2 (6 bases). Germline V gene lookup returns CDR1 SGHTA and CDR2 FQGTGA. V lost 4 bases, J lost 2 bases, and 10 bases lay in between. The CDR3 runs 14 residues. This CDR3 is CASSSGSNTDTQYF. CDR3 coding DNA: TGTGCCAGCAGCTCCGGGAGTAACACAGATACGCAGTATTTT. Together with reference TRBV7-3 and TRBJ2-3, the CDR3 gives the full variable domain: GAGVSQTPSNKVTEKGKYVELRCDPISGHTALYWYRQSLGQGPEFLIYFQGTGAADDSGLPNDRFFAVRPEGSVSTLKIQRTERGDSAVYLCASSSGSNTDTQYFGPGTRLTVL.